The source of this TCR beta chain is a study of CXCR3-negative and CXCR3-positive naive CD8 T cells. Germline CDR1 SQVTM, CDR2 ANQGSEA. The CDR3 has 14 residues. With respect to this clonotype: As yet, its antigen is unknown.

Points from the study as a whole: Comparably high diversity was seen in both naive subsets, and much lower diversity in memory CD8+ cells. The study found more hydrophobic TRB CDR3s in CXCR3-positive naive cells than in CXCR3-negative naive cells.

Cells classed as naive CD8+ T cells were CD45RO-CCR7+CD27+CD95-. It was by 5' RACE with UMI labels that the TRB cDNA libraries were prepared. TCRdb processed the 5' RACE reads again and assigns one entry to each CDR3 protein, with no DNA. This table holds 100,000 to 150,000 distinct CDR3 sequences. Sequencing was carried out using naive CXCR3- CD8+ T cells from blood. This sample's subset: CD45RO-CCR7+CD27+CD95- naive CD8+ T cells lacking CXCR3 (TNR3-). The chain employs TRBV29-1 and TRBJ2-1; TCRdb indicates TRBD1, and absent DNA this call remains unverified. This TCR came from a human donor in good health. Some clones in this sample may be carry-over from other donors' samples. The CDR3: CSVDGGLAVNEQFF.